Following are 17 T cell receptor beta chains from one sample sequenced in a study of sequential checkpoint blockade in melanoma. The treatment here: randomized to nivolumab then ipilimumab (arm A) or the reverse (arm B). Clones were sequenced by immunoSEQ multiplex PCR, and TCRdb holds only the in-frame ones, with some missing. In the table there are over 2,000 clones, roughly a quarter of which are singletons. The source was tumor tissue (inferred from file names), collected from a patient given nivolumab and ipilimumab in sequence. The receptors stem from a human donor with melanoma.

The CDR3 loop is CSVAGFINEQFF. The DNA for the CDR3 is TGCAGCGTTGCAGGGTTTATCAATGAGCAGTTCTTC. The J gene is TRBJ2-1, the V gene TRBV29-1, with D maybe TRBD1 (5 bases). The CDR3 length is 12 residues. V dropped 4 bases and J dropped 6 bases, with 10 bases sitting between them. Germline CDR1 is SQVTM and CDR2 is ANQGSEA.

This clone has only a few counts. The rearrangement uses TRBV19 and TRBJ2-2, with D unresolved. The germline gives CDR1 LNHDA, CDR2 SQIVND (reference sequence). V lost 7 bases to trimming and J lost 4 bases, with 10 bases between them. The CDR3 runs to 13 residues. The CDR3 reads CASNRDFTGELFF. The CDR3 DNA reads as TGTGCCAGTAACCGAGATTTCACCGGGGAGCTGTTTTTT.

Judged by abundance, this clone is medium-sized. V and J are TRBV6-8 and TRBJ2-1; weak D call: TRBD1 (7 bases). V dropped 1 base and J dropped 7 bases, with 14 bases sitting between them. The CDR3 has 15 residues. CDR1 is MNHGY, CDR2 SAAAGT, per germline. CDR3 DNA sequence: TGTGCCAGCAGTTACTTCGACAGGGAGGCGAATGAGCAGTTCTTC. Protein product: CASSYFDREANEQFF.

The CDR3 region is CASSPSRGTDYGYTF. CDR3 bases: TGTGCCAGCAGCCCCTCGAGGGGCACGGACTATGGCTACACCTTC. V gene TRBV11-3 combines with J gene TRBJ1-2, with D possibly TRBD1 on 5 matching bases. CDR1 SGHNT and CDR2 YENEEA come from the germline V gene. The V end was cut by 5 bases, the J end by 3 bases, with 16 bases between. This CDR3 spans 15 amino acids.

This clone rates as medium-sized. This chain links TRBV6-8 with TRBJ2-3; 14 bases are shared with TRBD2. This CDR3 comprises 19 residues. The J segment lost 6 bases and the V segment lost 5 bases, leaving 16 bases of the junction unmatched. Looked up from germline, CDR1 is MNHGY and CDR2 is SAAAGT. CDR3: CASSPLITGTSGGRDTQYF. The CDR3 region has the DNA TGTGCCAGCAGTCCTCTGATCACAGGGACTAGCGGGGGAAGGGATACGCAGTATTTT.

The gene calls are TRBV6-8 and TRBJ1-5; 9 positions match TRBD1. The CDR3 sequence is 15 residues long. V was clipped by 5 bases and J by 0 bases; unmatched bases: 2. The germline CDR1 and CDR2 sequences are MNHGY and SAAAGT. The CDR3 reads CASSDRGDSNQPQHF. CDR3 bases: TGTGCCAGCAGTGACAGGGGGGATAGCAATCAGCCCCAGCATTTT.

In its sample, this clone ranks as medium-sized (0.01 to 0.1%). V and J are TRBV11-3 and TRBJ2-7; 9 bases match TRBD1. Germline V gene sequence: CDR1 SGHNT, CDR2 YENEEA. The ends lost 5 bases at V and 2 bases at J; junction bases unmatched: 4. The CDR3 is 14 amino acids. The CDR3: CASSRTGVAYEQYF. In DNA, the CDR3 is TGTGCCAGCAGCCGGACAGGGGTGGCCTACGAGCAGTACTTC.

This clone has more than one count but fewer than ten. This chain joins TRBV30 and TRBJ1-3, with TRBD1 as a possible D gene (6 bases). The CDR3 covers 13 residues. Trimming stripped 1 base from V and 2 bases from J, with 6 bases between. Germline CDR1 reads GTSNPN; CDR2 reads SVGIG (reference sequence). CDR3 sequence: CAWSGTAGNTIYF. CDR3 nucleotides: TGTGCCTGGAGTGGGACAGCTGGAAACACCATATATTTT.

The chain uses TRBV19 and TRBJ2-1; TRBD1 matches at 7 bases. V lost 4 bases to trimming and J lost 3 bases; unmatched junction nucleotides: 9. CDR3 size: 16 residues. From germline, CDR1 is LNHDA and CDR2 SQIVND (reference sequence). The CDR3 loop reads CASSREQGSSYNEQFF. In DNA, the CDR3 is TGTGCCAGTAGTAGGGAACAGGGGTCTAGCTACAATGAGCAGTTCTTC.

To note about this clone: Other DNA sequences in the same sample also yield this CDR3. The chain joins TRBV29-1 to TRBJ2-5, with D hard to call. Germline V gene data show CDR1 as SQVTM and CDR2 as ANQGSEA. The CDR3 totals 12 residues. Trimming shortened V by 4 bases and J by 5 bases, and 11 bases separated the two germline ends. CDR3 residues: CSVGLSGETQYF. CDR3 nucleotides: TGCAGCGTTGGACTCTCTGGGGAGACCCAGTACTTC. The full variable domain, completed using reference TRBV29-1 and TRBJ2-5, is SAVISQKPSRDICQRGTSLTIQCQVDSQVTMMFWYRQQPGQSLTLIATANQGSEATYESGFVIDKFPISRPNLTFSTLTVSNMSPEDSSIYLCSVGLSGETQYFGPGTRLLVL.

This clone was observed a single time. The chain employs TRBV18 and TRBJ1-2; no clear D gene. This CDR3 region has 14 residues. V lost 2 bases and J 8 bases, leaving 15 bases between the germline ends. CDR1 KGHSH and CDR2 LQKENI come from the germline V gene. The CDR3 DNA reads as TGTGCCAGCTCACCAACGCCTCACTCGTGGGGCTACACCTTC. Its translation is CASSPTPHSWGYTF.

J is TRBJ1-4 and V is TRBV5-1; D may be TRBD1 (5 bases). The CDR3 runs 15 residues. Germline lookup yields CDR1 SGHRS and CDR2 YFSETQ. Trimming shortened V by 0 bases and J by 8 bases, and 14 bases separated the two germline ends. The CDR3 loop is CASSLDRGLEEKLFF. The DNA of the CDR3 is TGCGCCAGCAGCTTGGATCGGGGCCTCGAGGAAAAACTGTTTTTT.

This rearrangement joins TRBV30 to TRBJ1-3, with D tentatively TRBD1 (6 bases). CDR1 and CDR2 from the germline V gene are GTSNPN and SVGIG (reference sequence). Trimming pared 6 bases from V and 2 bases from J, leaving 11 bases between. The CDR3 runs 13 residues. The CDR3 DNA reads TGTGCCTGTACAGGGCGGGCTGGAAACACCATATATTTT. This sequence encodes CACTGRAGNTIYF.

V and J are TRBV6-8 and TRBJ2-1, with D possibly being TRBD1 or TRBD2 (5 bases each). Trimming pared 0 bases from V and 6 bases from J, leaving 12 bases between. Germline CDR1 MNHGY, CDR2 SAAAGT. The CDR3 is made up of 15 amino acids. CDR3 in DNA: TGTGCCAGCAGTTACTCGTGGGTTGGGGGCAATGAGCAGTTCTTC. Residues: CASSYSWVGGNEQFF.

V and J are TRBV28 and TRBJ2-3, with D possibly called TRBD1 or TRBD2 (6 bases each). Germline V CDR1 and CDR2: MDHEN, SYDVKM. V was shortened by 2 bases and J by 4 bases, with 7 bases between the two germline ends. CDR3 length equals 13 residues. The CDR3 loop reads CASSLRGADTQYF. As DNA, the CDR3 is TGTGCCAGCAGTTTAAGGGGGGCAGATACGCAGTATTTT.

This clone was seen a handful of times. This sequence joins TRBV27 and TRBJ1-4; no reliable D call. Germline V gives CDR1 MNHEY, CDR2 SMNVEV (reference sequence). The length of the CDR3 is 13 residues. V lost 6 bases and J 5 bases, leaving 10 bases between the germline ends. The CDR3 sequence: CASSRRSNEKLFF. Here the CDR3 DNA reads TGTGCCAGCAGCAGACGGTCCAATGAAAAACTGTTTTTT.

The gene calls are TRBV30 and TRBJ1-5; perhaps TRBD1 as D (6 bases). The CDR3 covers 15 residues. V lost 0 bases and J 2 bases, leaving 11 bases between the germline ends. CDR1 GTSNPN and CDR2 SVGIG come from the germline V gene (reference sequence). CDR3 coding DNA: TGTGCCTGGAGTGTTTGGGGGGCGGGCAATCAGCCCCAGCATTTT. Amino acids: CAWSVWGAGNQPQHF. Variable domain in full (rest from reference TRBV30 and TRBJ1-5): SQTIHQWPATLVQPVGSPLSLECTVEGTSNPNLYWYRQAAGRGLQLLFYSVGIGQISSEVPQNLSASRPQDRQFILSSKKLLLSDSGFYLCAWSVWGAGNQPQHFGDGTRLSIL.